This is a list of T cell receptor beta chains from one sample in a study of breast tumors, draining lymph nodes, adjacent tissues. Via MiXCR, TCRdb re-called the multiplex PCR reads, giving one row per CDR3 protein. The table lists 150,000 to 200,000 distinct CDR3 sequences, more than 25% of them singletons. Sequencing input: axillary lymph node tissue. The receptors here all came from a female donor with breast cancer. Some clones in this sample may be carry-over from other donors' samples. The CDR3 runs from the conserved cysteine through the conserved F or W. D genes are given only for firm matches. Clone size is given for some rows only: seen once, a few or many times, or a class if the clone is expanded.

NA	TRBV29-1	many	TRBJ2-2	TGCAGCGTTGAAGGGACAAGGGGAACCGGGGAGCTGTTTTTT	CSVEGTRGTGELFF
NA	TRBV2	many	TRBJ1-5	TGTGCCAGCAGTGAAGCGTATAGCAATCAGCCCCAGCATTTT	CASSEAYSNQPQHF
TRBD2	TRBV4-3	NA	TRBJ2-7	TGCGCCAACAGCCTAGGGACTAGCCATTTCTACGGGCAGTACTTC	CANSLGTSHFYGQYF
TRBD2	TRBV20-1	many	TRBJ2-5	TGCAGTGCCGTACCGGGCGGGAGCGAAGAGACCCAGTACTTC	CSAVPGGSEETQYF
NA	TRBV9	many	TRBJ2-7	TGTGCCAGCAGCGTAACAGGTTCCCCCTACGAGCAGTACTTC	CASSVTGSPYEQYF
TRBD1	TRBV7-9	many	TRBJ1-2	TGTGCCAGCAGCTCTCCCGGGACAGGGGCGGGTGGCTACACCTTC	CASSSPGTGAGGYTF
NA	TRBV12-3/TRBV12-4	many	TRBJ1-4	TGTGCCAGCAGTCCAACGGGGGGGACCCTTAATGAAAAACTGTTTTTT	CASSPTGGTLNEKLFF
NA	TRBV7-2	NA	TRBJ1-3	TGTGCCAGCAGCCCAACCACGGGACGGACCGTAGGAAACACCATATATTTT	CASSPTTGRTVGNTIYF
NA	TRBV19	once	TRBJ1-1	TGTGCCAGTAGTATCGTCCCCGGAATGGACACTGAAGCTTTCTTT	CASSIVPGMDTEAFF
NA	TRBV5-1	many	TRBJ2-2	TGCGCCAGCAGCTTCCAGGGAGGGAACACCGGGGAGCTGTTTTTT	CASSFQGGNTGELFF